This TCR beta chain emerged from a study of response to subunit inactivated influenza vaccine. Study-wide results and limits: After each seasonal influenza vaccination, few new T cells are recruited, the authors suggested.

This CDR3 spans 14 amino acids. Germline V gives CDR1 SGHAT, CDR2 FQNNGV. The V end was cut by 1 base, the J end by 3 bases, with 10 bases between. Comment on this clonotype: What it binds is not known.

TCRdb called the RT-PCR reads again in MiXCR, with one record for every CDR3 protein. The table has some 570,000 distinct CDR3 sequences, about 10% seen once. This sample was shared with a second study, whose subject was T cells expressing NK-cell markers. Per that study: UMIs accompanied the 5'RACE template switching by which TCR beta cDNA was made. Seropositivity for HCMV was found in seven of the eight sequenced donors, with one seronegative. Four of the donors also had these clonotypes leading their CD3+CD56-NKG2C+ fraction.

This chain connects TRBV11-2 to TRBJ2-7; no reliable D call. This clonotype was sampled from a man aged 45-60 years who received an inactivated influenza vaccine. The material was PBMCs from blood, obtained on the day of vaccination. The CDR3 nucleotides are TGTGCCAGCAGCTTAGGGCCCAGGTACTACGAGCAGTACTTC. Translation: CASSLGPRYYEQYF.